Shown below are 10 T cell receptor beta chains from a single sample sequenced in a study of T cell responses to AZD1222 COVID-19 vaccine. Sequenced by immunoSEQ multiplex PCR; TCRdb stores in-frame clones only, minus some. Counted here are roughly 100,000 clones, 90% to 95% occurring once; the ten biggest clones make up roughly 2%. Specimen: peripheral blood, collected on day 0 of AZD1222 vaccination. All receptors come from an adult in good health.

The chain couples TRBV18 to TRBJ1-2, with 8 nucleotides matching TRBD1. The germline V gene has CDR1 KGHSH and CDR2 LQKENI. The CDR3 covers 13 residues. V lost 3 bases, J lost 8 bases, and 5 bases stayed unmatched. The CDR3 protein is CASSPPGGWGYTF. CDR3 sequence (DNA): TGTGCCAGCTCACCGCCAGGGGGCTGGGGCTACACCTTC. Complete variable domain (other parts from reference TRBV18 and TRBJ1-2): NAGVMQNPRHLVRRRGQEARLRCSPMKGHSHVYWYRQLPEEGLKFMVYLQKENIIDESGMPKERFSAEFPKEGPSILRIQQVVRGDSAAYFCASSPPGGWGYTFGSGTRLTVV.

This clone occurred once. V usage is TRBV15 and J usage is TRBJ2-2, with D possibly being TRBD2 (5 bases). The V end was cut by 6 bases, the J end by 1 base, with 15 bases between. CDR3 length: 16 amino acids. Germline CDR1 LNHNV, CDR2 YYDKDF (reference sequence). The CDR3 DNA reads as TGTGCCACCAGGAGCGGTAGGGCTTTGAACACCGGGGAGCTGTTTTTT. As protein: CATRSGRALNTGELFF. Combining the CDR3 with reference TRBV15 and TRBJ2-2 gives the whole variable domain DAMVIQNPRYQVTQFGKPVTLSCSQTLNHNVMYWYQQKSSQAPKLLFHYYDKDFNNEADTPDNFQSRRPNTSFCFLDIRSPGLGDTAMYLCATRSGRALNTGELFFGEGSRLTVL.

This sequence joins TRBV21-1 and TRBJ1-1; the D call TRBD1 from the table was never checked on the DNA. TRBV21-1 is designated a pseudogene. The CDR3 runs to 14 residues. The CDR3 loop reads CASSKVGLDNEAFF. The CDR3 nucleotides read TGTGCCAGCAGCAAAGTGGGCCTTGACAATGAAGCTTTCTTT.

The chain joins TRBV7-8 to TRBJ1-1; D not resolved. Per the germline V gene, CDR1 is SGHVS and CDR2 is FQNEAQ. This CDR3 spans 15 amino acids. Trimming took 3 bases from V and 0 from J, leaving 11 bases between them. For the CDR3, the DNA is TGTGCCAGCAGCTTTTCCCGGGTTGTGAACACTGAAGCTTTCTTT. Translating it yields CASSFSRVVNTEAFF.

The chain is built from TRBV6-2 or TRBV6-3 and TRBJ1-1; maybe TRBD1 (6 bases). Germline V lookup: CDR1 MNHEY, CDR2 SVGEGT. The CDR3 runs to 14 residues. The V gene lost 2 bases and the J gene lost 1 base, with 8 bases spanning the gap. The CDR3: CASSYEGENTEAFF. The CDR3 coding sequence is TGTGCCAGCAGTTACGAGGGGGAGAACACTGAAGCTTTCTTT.

This clone was detected once. V and J are TRBV7-3 and TRBJ2-5; D gene unclear. The V gene's germline CDR1 is SGHTA and CDR2 FQGTGA. The CDR3 covers 15 residues. V lost 2 bases and J lost 1, with 11 bases in between. The CDR3 is CASSLSSQRQETQYF. In nucleotides, the CDR3 is TGTGCCAGCAGCTTATCATCCCAGCGCCAAGAGACCCAGTACTTC.

This clone was picked up a small number of times. The CDR3 here is CASSRRIRGLGQETQYF. In DNA, the CDR3 is TGTGCCAGCAGCCGACGGATCCGAGGGCTGGGCCAAGAGACCCAGTACTTC. The chain couples TRBV14 to TRBJ2-5, with D possibly matching TRBD2 (5 bases). The CDR3 sequence is 17 residues long. The V end was cut by 4 bases, the J end by 1 base, with 19 bases between. In germline, CDR1 is SGHDN, CDR2 FVKESK. Full variable domain (missing parts from reference TRBV14 and TRBJ2-5): EAGVTQFPSHSVIEKGQTVTLRCDPISGHDNLYWYRRVMGKEIKFLLHFVKESKQDESGMPNNRFLAERTGGTYSTLKVQPAELEDSGVYFCASSRRIRGLGQETQYFGPGTRLLVL.

V usage is TRBV3-1 (or the pseudogene TRBV3-2) and J usage is TRBJ1-1; perhaps TRBD1 as D (6 bases). Trimming shortened V by 1 base and J by 8 bases, and 17 bases separated the two germline ends. CDR3 size: 15 residues. From germline, CDR1 is LGHDT and CDR2 YNNKEL (reference sequence). CDR3 loop: CASSQAQGDTPEAFF. DNA of the CDR3: TGTGCCAGCAGCCAAGCCCAAGGGGACACGCCCGAAGCTTTCTTT.

The J gene is TRBJ2-1, the V gene TRBV30; possible D gene TRBD2, 6 bases. With 0 bases removed from V and 6 bases from J, the gap between germline ends came to 18 bases. This CDR3 contains 16 residues. Germline V lookup: CDR1 GTSNPN, CDR2 SVGIG (reference sequence). CDR3 bases: TGTGCCTGGAGTGTTGAGGGAGGAACGATCGGCAATGAGCAGTTCTTC. This encodes CAWSVEGGTIGNEQFF.

This clone was detected once. The gene calls are TRBV15 and TRBJ1-3; D gene unclear. This CDR3 comprises 14 residues. Germline V gives CDR1 LNHNV, CDR2 YYDKDF (reference sequence). The V gene lost 2 bases and the J gene lost 3 bases, with 8 bases spanning the gap. The CDR3 protein is CATSRRTVGNTIYF. DNA of the CDR3: TGTGCCACCAGCAGAAGAACGGTTGGAAACACCATATATTTT.